The 12 T cell receptor beta chains in this list originate from one sample, sequenced in a study of blood T cell repertoires in COVID-19. Assay: immunoSEQ multiplex PCR; the TCRdb copy retains only in-frame clones and omits some. The sample includes under 15,000 clones, almost 90% of them seen just once. The material sequenced was peripheral blood. The source is a human donor with active COVID-19. The donor label of this sample is uncertain.

J is TRBJ2-1 and V is TRBV4-1; maybe TRBD2 (6 bases). CDR3 size: 16 residues. V shed 0 bases and J shed 2 bases, with 11 bases lying between them. The germline V gene encodes CDR1 MGHRA and CDR2 YSYEKL. The CDR3: CASSQEGGAPYNEQFF. The CDR3 DNA reads as TGCGCCAGCAGCCAAGAAGGCGGGGCACCCTACAATGAGCAGTTCTTC.

J is TRBJ2-5 and V is TRBV18; TRBD2 might be the D (5 bases). V lost 2 bases and J 0 bases, leaving 19 bases between the germline ends. The CDR3 has 18 amino acids. In germline, CDR1 is KGHSH, CDR2 LQKENI. CDR3 nucleotides: TGTGCCAGCTCACCAACGGTACCAAGCAGAGGGTACCAAGAGACCCAGTACTTC. As protein: CASSPTVPSRGYQETQYF.

The chain recombines TRBV11-2 with TRBJ2-3; D remains unclear. Trimming pared 5 bases from V and 3 bases from J, leaving 3 bases between. This CDR3 spans 11 amino acids. The germline V gene has CDR1 SGHAT and CDR2 FQNNGV. For the CDR3, the DNA is TGTGCCAGCAGCCTTACAGATACGCAGTATTTT. This translates into CASSLTDTQYF. The entire variable domain, with the rest obtained from reference TRBV11-2 and TRBJ2-3, is as follows: EAGVAQSPRYKIIEKRQSVAFWCNPISGHATLYWYQQILGQGPKLLIQFQNNGVVDDSQLPKDRFSAERLKGVDSTLKIQPAKLEDSAVYLCASSLTDTQYFGPGTRLTVL.

This rearrangement joins TRBV5-4 to TRBJ1-6, with D hard to call. Germline loops: CDR1 SGHNT, CDR2 YYREEE (reference sequence). The V end lost 0 bases, the J end lost 0 bases, and 7 bases lay between the germline ends. This CDR3 is 16 amino acids long. CDR3 protein: CASSLDGYSYNSPLHF. In DNA, the CDR3 is TGTGCCAGCAGCTTGGACGGGTACTCCTATAATTCACCCCTCCACTTT.

The V call is TRBV12-3 or TRBV12-4, the J call TRBJ1-3; no clear D gene. Trimming took 8 bases from V and 0 from J, leaving 8 bases between them. This CDR3 has 13 residues. The CDR3 DNA follows: TGTGCCAGCGGGCTTAGCTCTGGAAACACCATATATTTT. Encoded protein: CASGLSSGNTIYF.

The DNA for the CDR3 is TGTGCCAGCAGCTTGGAGGGGGCGATTAACACTGAAGCTTTCTTT. Translated, it gives CASSLEGAINTEAFF. J is TRBJ1-1 and V is TRBV5-4; TRBD1 matches at 7 bases. J lost 2 bases, V lost 0 bases, and 4 bases had no gene match. The germline CDR1 and CDR2 sequences are SGHNT and YYREEE (reference sequence). This CDR3 spans 15 amino acids.

This chain joins TRBV2 and TRBJ1-4; TRBD1 agrees at 11 bases. Germline lookup yields CDR1 SNHLY and CDR2 FYNNEI. The CDR3 consists of 17 residues. V gave up 2 bases and J gave up 1 base; unmatched junction bases: 3. The CDR3 nucleotides are TGTGCCAGCAGTGAATCGGACAGGGGGCAAACTAATGAAAAACTGTTTTTT. Its translation: CASSESDRGQTNEKLFF.

The CDR3 DNA sequence: TGTGCCACCAGTGATTTTCGGGGTACCACCGGGGAGCTGTTTTTT. Protein product: CATSDFRGTTGELFF. The rearrangement uses TRBV24-1 and TRBJ2-2, with D possibly TRBD2 on 5 matching bases. V shed 1 base and J shed 4 bases, with 9 bases lying between them. The CDR3 consists of 15 residues. CDR1 and CDR2 from the germline V gene are KGHDR and SFDVKD.

The rearrangement joins TRBV19 to TRBJ1-1, with D tentatively TRBD1 (6 bases). CDR1 and CDR2 (germline): LNHDA, SQIVND (reference sequence). V lost 3 bases and J lost 1, with 18 bases in between. The CDR3 is 17 amino acids. Here the CDR3 reads CASSIKELGRGNTEAFF. In DNA form, the CDR3 reads TGTGCCAGTAGTATTAAGGAGCTGGGCAGGGGGAACACTGAAGCTTTCTTT.

V usage is TRBV3-1 (or the pseudogene TRBV3-2) and J usage is TRBJ2-2, with 7 positions matching TRBD1. The CDR3 runs to 14 residues. V dropped 2 bases and J dropped 9; count of bases not matched to a gene: 6. Germline assignment: CDR1 LGHDT and CDR2 YNNKEL (reference sequence). The CDR3 reads CASSQPGQRRELFF. CDR3 DNA: TGTGCCAGCAGCCAACCGGGACAGCGCCGGGAGCTGTTTTTT.

V is TRBV7-8 and J is TRBJ2-1, with TRBD1 matching over 8 bases. Germline CDR1 SGHVS, CDR2 FQNEAQ. This CDR3 contains 11 residues. V was clipped by 5 bases and J by 15 bases; unmatched bases: 6. CDR3 amino acids: CASSKTGVWFF. In DNA, the CDR3 is TGTGCCAGCAGCAAGACAGGGGTATGGTTCTTC.

The rearrangement uses TRBV29-1 and TRBJ1-2; D is uncertain. CDR3 length: 13 residues. Germline V gives CDR1 SQVTM, CDR2 ANQGSEA. V was cut by 7 bases and J by 7 bases, with 19 bases left in between. The CDR3: CSADGFAGVGYTF. CDR3 bases: TGCAGCGCCGACGGATTCGCGGGCGTTGGCTACACCTTC.